Each of the 2 T cell receptor beta chains below was sequenced from the same sample in a study of blood T cell repertoires in COVID-19. The repertoire was sequenced with immunoSEQ multiplex PCR; TCRdb's copy has only in-frame clones and lacks some. The data show about 66,000 clones, roughly 80% seen once. Input material: peripheral blood. The receptors were sampled from a man aged 55-75 years with acute or convalescent COVID-19.

CDR3 sequence: CASSFGGTEGYTF. In DNA, the CDR3 is TGTGCCAGCAGCTTCGGAGGGACGGAAGGCTACACCTTC. The chain recombines TRBV9 with TRBJ1-2, with D maybe TRBD1 (5 bases). The CDR3 spans 13 residues. Trimming shortened V by 4 bases and J by 8 bases, and 15 bases separated the two germline ends. Germline CDR1 and CDR2: SGDLS and YYNGEE.

The chain uses TRBV21-1 and TRBJ1-2; TRBD1 is the table's D call, not checked against the DNA. TRBV21-1 is a listed pseudogene. The CDR3 covers 18 residues. The CDR3 sequence is CASSLSGGDSSVPMRYTF. In nucleotides, the CDR3 is TGTGCCAGCAGCCTCTCAGGGGGCGACAGTTCCGTTCCTATGCGCTACACCTTC.